What follows are 18 T cell receptor beta chains derived from one specimen sequenced in a study of blood T cell repertoires in COVID-19. Some clones are missing from TCRdb's copy, which holds only in-frame ones; the method was immunoSEQ multiplex PCR. The sample has over 350,000 clones, roughly 89% seen once. The sequenced sample was PBMCs or T cells enriched from blood (not recorded which). The receptor set was obtained from a woman in her fifties or sixties who had recovered from COVID-19.

The chain has TRBV4-3 and TRBJ2-1; 11 positions match TRBD2. This CDR3 comprises 17 residues. Germline CDR1 LGHNA, CDR2 YSLEER. The V and J ends lost 1 base and 8 bases, in that order; junction bases with no gene match: 10. The CDR3 spells CASSQGPGTSGFDEQFF. The CDR3 DNA reads TGCGCCAGCAGCCAAGGACCCGGGACTAGCGGATTCGATGAGCAGTTCTTC.

V usage is TRBV11-3 and J usage is TRBJ2-5; TRBD2 matches 7 bases. V gave up 4 bases and J gave up 2 bases; unmatched junction bases: 4. The CDR3 contains 14 residues. Germline CDR1 and CDR2: SGHNT and YENEEA. This chain's CDR3 is CASSSLADQETQYF. The CDR3 region has the DNA TGTGCCAGCAGCTCTCTAGCGGATCAAGAGACCCAGTACTTC.

V and J are TRBV9 and TRBJ1-5; maybe TRBD1 (6 bases). CDR1 and CDR2 from the germline V gene are SGDLS and YYNGEE. The CDR3 is 15 residues long. V shed 0 bases and J shed 5 bases, with 12 bases lying between them. CDR3 nucleotides: TGTGCCAGCAGCGTAGGGACAGTGGGTTATCAGCCCCAGCATTTT. This sequence encodes CASSVGTVGYQPQHF.

CDR3 loop: CASSLPGLAGGPLYNEQFF. In nucleotides, the CDR3 is TGTGCCAGCAGCTTACCGGGACTAGCGGGGGGGCCTCTTTACAATGAGCAGTTCTTC. The rearrangement uses TRBV13 and TRBJ2-1; 16 bases fit TRBD2. Losses at the gene ends were 2 bases for V and 4 bases for J; bases not matched to a gene: 8. This CDR3 region has 19 residues. The germline V gene has CDR1 PRHDT and CDR2 FYEKMQ (reference sequence).

The chain links TRBV6-2 or TRBV6-3 to TRBJ1-5; TRBD1 might be the D (5 bases). Germline V gene sequence: CDR1 MNHEY, CDR2 SVGEGT. This CDR3 comprises 15 residues. The ends were cut back, 0 bases at V and 7 bases at J, with 13 bases in the middle. The CDR3 sequence: CASSYSSGRGQPQHF. Written as DNA, the CDR3 is TGTGCCAGCAGTTACTCATCCGGGAGGGGACAGCCCCAGCATTTT.

This chain connects TRBV11-3 to TRBJ2-5; a possible D gene is TRBD2 (6 bases). Germline CDR1 and CDR2: SGHNT and YENEEA. V was clipped by 3 bases and J by 5 bases, with 10 bases between them. The CDR3 consists of 13 residues. The CDR3 region is CASSFPGVETQYF. CDR3 bases: TGTGCCAGCAGCTTTCCGGGGGTGGAGACCCAGTACTTC. Full variable domain (missing parts from reference TRBV11-3 and TRBJ2-5): EAGVVQSPRYKIIEKKQPVAFWCNPISGHNTLYWYLQNLGQGPELLIRYENEEAVDDSQLPKDRFSAERLKGVDSTLKIQPAELGDSAVYLCASSFPGVETQYFGPGTRLLVL.

The J gene is TRBJ1-3, the V gene TRBV7-6; D unresolved. V lost 4 bases to trimming and J lost 1 base, with 5 bases between them. CDR3 length equals 13 residues. Germline V gives CDR1 SGHVS, CDR2 FNYEAQ. CDR3 bases: TGTGCCAGCAGCTCGGGATCTGGAAACACCATATATTTT. Its translation is CASSSGSGNTIYF.

V usage is TRBV2 and J usage is TRBJ2-7; perhaps TRBD1 as D (5 bases). Germline V gene sequence: CDR1 SNHLY, CDR2 FYNNEI. Trimming left V 6 bases short and J 3 bases short, with 9 bases between. The CDR3 runs 12 residues. CDR3 in DNA: TGTGCCAGCAGCCAGGACAACTACGAGCAGTACTTC. As protein: CASSQDNYEQYF.

V is TRBV6-5 and J is TRBJ1-5, with 7 bases fitting TRBD1. Trimming took 6 bases from V and 9 from J; bases not matched to a gene: 5. The germline V gene has CDR1 MNHEY and CDR2 SVGAGI. CDR3 length: 12 amino acids. The CDR3 DNA reads as TGTGCCAGCAGGGCAGGGGGATCGCCCCAGCATTTT. Translated: CASRAGGSPQHF.

This chain links TRBV15 with TRBJ2-3; the match to TRBD2 covers 8 bases. This CDR3 has 16 residues. The V and J ends lost 0 bases and 4 bases, in that order; junction bases with no gene match: 6. CDR1 is LNHNV, CDR2 YYDKDF, per germline (reference sequence). CDR3 bases: TGTGCCACCAGCAGAGAGGGAGGACTAGCTGCAGATACGCAGTATTTT. Translating it yields CATSREGGLAADTQYF.

DNA of the CDR3: TGTGCCAGTATTGATGGGGCAGCCGGGGGTGGCTACACCTTC. Its protein is CASIDGAAGGGYTF. J is TRBJ1-2 and V is TRBV19, with D perhaps matching TRBD1 (5 bases). Germline CDR1 reads LNHDA; CDR2 reads SQIVND (reference sequence). Trimming cost V 7 bases and J 7 bases, with 19 bases left between them. The CDR3 consists of 14 residues.

This clone appeared once. This chain links TRBV7-2 with TRBJ1-3; TRBD1 is a possible D gene (5 bases). Germline-derived CDR1 and CDR2 are SGHTA and FQGNSA. Deletions cut 9 bases from V and 2 bases from J, with 11 bases between. The CDR3 is 13 residues long. The CDR3 loop is CASGAGTGNTIYF. CDR3 coding DNA: TGTGCCAGTGGGGCTGGGACTGGAAACACCATATATTTT.

This clone was found a few times. The chain joins TRBV4-2 to TRBJ2-3; 9 bases are shared with TRBD2. Germline assignment: CDR1 LGHNA and CDR2 YNFKEQ. The V and J ends lost 1 base and 6 bases, in that order; junction bases with no gene match: 11. The CDR3 spans 17 residues. The CDR3 nucleotides read TGTGCCAGCAGCCAAGGGAGAGCGGGGGGACCCGGCGATACGCAGTATTTT. Translation gives CASSQGRAGGPGDTQYF.

The chain is built from TRBV27 and TRBJ2-7; 7 bases map to TRBD2. Germline V lookup: CDR1 MNHEY, CDR2 SMNVEV (reference sequence). The CDR3 runs 13 residues. J lost 4 bases, V lost 7 bases, and 7 bases had no gene match. CDR3 region: CASTDREGYEQYF. The CDR3 nucleotides read TGTGCCAGCACCGATAGGGAGGGATACGAGCAGTACTTC.

This clone occurred once. CDR3 sequence (DNA): TGTGCCAGCAGCTTCGGAGGAATATTGGCTTTCTTT. It specifies CASSFGGILAFF. The gene calls are TRBV5-5 and TRBJ1-1, with D uncertain. Germline CDR1 and CDR2: SGHKS and YYEKEE (reference sequence). The CDR3 has 12 amino acids. With 2 bases removed from V and 11 bases from J, the gap between germline ends came to 13 bases.

The chain carries TRBV28 and TRBJ1-5; TRBD1 matches 7 bases. CDR1 is MDHEN, CDR2 SYDVKM, per germline. This CDR3 has 16 amino acids. J lost 7 bases, V lost 2 bases, and 11 bases had no gene match. The CDR3 protein is CASSLMEQQGKQPQHF. CDR3 nucleotides: TGTGCCAGCAGTTTAATGGAACAACAGGGGAAACAGCCCCAGCATTTT.

Turning to this clone: The missing conserved phenylalanine or tryptophan at the end of this CDR3 makes a read error likely. No DNA is shown, since the ends of the CDR3 on it are uncertain; the CDR3 is the one TCRdb lists. The chain carries TRBV5-6 and TRBJ1-2. CDR1 and CDR2 from the germline V gene are SGHDT and YYEEEE. Termini included, the CDR3 measures 13 amino acids. The CDR3 region is CASSTNNVPLRYL.

This clone was counted a single time. The gene calls are TRBV7-2 and TRBJ1-6; D uncertain. The CDR3 covers 16 residues. V gave up 2 bases and J gave up 7 bases, with 15 bases separating them. Germline CDR1 is SGHTA and CDR2 is FQGNSA. CDR3 DNA sequence: TGTGCCAGCAGCTTAAGTACAGCTTTCTCAAATTCACCCCTCCACTTT. Translating it yields CASSLSTAFSNSPLHF.